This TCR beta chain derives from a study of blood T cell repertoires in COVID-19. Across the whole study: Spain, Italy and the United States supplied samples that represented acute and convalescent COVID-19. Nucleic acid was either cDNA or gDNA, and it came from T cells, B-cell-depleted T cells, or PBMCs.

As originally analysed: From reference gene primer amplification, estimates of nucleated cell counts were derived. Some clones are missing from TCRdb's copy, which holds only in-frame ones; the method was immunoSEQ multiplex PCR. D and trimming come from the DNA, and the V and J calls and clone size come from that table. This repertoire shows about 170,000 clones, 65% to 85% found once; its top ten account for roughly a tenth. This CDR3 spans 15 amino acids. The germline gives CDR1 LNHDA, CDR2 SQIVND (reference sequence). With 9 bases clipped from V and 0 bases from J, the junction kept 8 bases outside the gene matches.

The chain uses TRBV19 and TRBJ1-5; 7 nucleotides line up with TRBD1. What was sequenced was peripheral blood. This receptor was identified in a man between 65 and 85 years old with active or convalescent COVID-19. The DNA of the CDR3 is TGTGCCAGCCAAGACAGGGTTTATAGCAATCAGCCCCAGCATTTT. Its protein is CASQDRVYSNQPQHF.